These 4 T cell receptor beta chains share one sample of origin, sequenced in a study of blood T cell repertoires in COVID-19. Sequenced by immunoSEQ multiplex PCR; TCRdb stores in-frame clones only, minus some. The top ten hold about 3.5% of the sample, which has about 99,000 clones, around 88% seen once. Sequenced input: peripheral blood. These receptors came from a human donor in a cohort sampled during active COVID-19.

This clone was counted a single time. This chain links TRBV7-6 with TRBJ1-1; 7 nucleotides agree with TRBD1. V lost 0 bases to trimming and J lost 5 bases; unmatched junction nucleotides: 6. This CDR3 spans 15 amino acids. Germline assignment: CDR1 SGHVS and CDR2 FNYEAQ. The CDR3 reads CASSLAGGSRTEAFF. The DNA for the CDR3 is TGTGCCAGCAGCTTAGCAGGGGGCTCGCGAACTGAAGCTTTCTTT.

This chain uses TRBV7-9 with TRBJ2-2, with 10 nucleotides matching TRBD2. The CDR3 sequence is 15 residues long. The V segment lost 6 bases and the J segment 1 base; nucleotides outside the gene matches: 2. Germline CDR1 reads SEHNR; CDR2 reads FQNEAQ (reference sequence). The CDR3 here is CASRLAGENTGELFF. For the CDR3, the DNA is TGTGCCAGCAGGCTAGCGGGAGAGAACACCGGGGAGCTGTTTTTT.

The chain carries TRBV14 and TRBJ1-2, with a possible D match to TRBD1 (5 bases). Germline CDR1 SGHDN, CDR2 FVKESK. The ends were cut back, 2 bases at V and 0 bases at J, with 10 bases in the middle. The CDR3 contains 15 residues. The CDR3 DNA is TGTGCCAGCAGCCAAAACCAGGGTTCTAACTATGGCTACACCTTC. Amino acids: CASSQNQGSNYGYTF.

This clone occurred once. CDR3 sequence reads: CATSSWLADTYNEQFF. The CDR3 bases are TGTGCCACTTCGTCCTGGCTAGCGGATACCTACAATGAGCAGTTCTTC. The chain has TRBV24-1 and TRBJ2-1; 7 nucleotides match TRBD2. The germline CDR1 and CDR2 sequences are KGHDR and SFDVKD. Trimming at V came to 10 bases and at J to 2 bases, leaving 13 bases not matched to a gene. This CDR3 spans 16 amino acids.